These 32 T cell receptor beta chains were sequenced from one sample in a study of T-cell memory formation after mild COVID-19. MiXCR was run by TCRdb on the 5' RACE reads, yielding one entry per CDR3 protein. The table has 65,000 to 95,000 distinct CDR3 sequences, about 13% seen once. Input material: PBMCs or a T cell subset sorted from them (not recorded which). The receptor set was obtained from a young man who had mild COVID-19 (a few samples of this study predate the infection). Cell type and time point are not known.

This clonotype has more than one count but fewer than ten. This chain connects TRBV29-1 to TRBJ2-6; D unresolved. This CDR3 has 13 residues. Trimming took 1 base from V and 4 from J, leaving 5 bases between them. The V gene's germline CDR1 is SQVTM and CDR2 ANQGSEA. The CDR3 sequence is CSVEGPGANVLTF. The CDR3 DNA is TGCAGCGTTGAAGGCCCCGGGGCCAACGTCCTGACTTTC. The variable domain in full, completed from reference TRBV29-1 and TRBJ2-6, reads SAVISQKPSRDICQRGTSLTIQCQVDSQVTMMFWYRQQPGQSLTLIATANQGSEATYESGFVIDKFPISRPNLTFSTLTVSNMSPEDSSIYLCSVEGPGANVLTFGAGSRLTVL.

This clonotype was recorded a few times. CDR3 amino acids: CASSLPGTRSLRETQYF. The CDR3 coding sequence is TGCGCCAGCAGCTTGCCCGGGACTAGAAGTTTACGGGAGACCCAGTACTTC. V gene TRBV5-1 combines with J gene TRBJ2-5; 8 bases fit TRBD2. Trimming at V came to 1 base and at J to 5 bases, leaving 13 bases not matched to a gene. CDR1 and CDR2 from the germline V gene are SGHRS and YFSETQ. CDR3 length: 17 residues.

This chain connects TRBV4-1 to TRBJ2-1; TRBD1 might be the D (8 bases). The CDR3 has 17 residues. CDR1 MGHRA and CDR2 YSYEKL come from the germline V gene. Deletions cut 4 bases from V and 7 bases from J, with 23 bases between. The CDR3, as DNA: TGCGCCAGCAGCCCCGCAGGGGGCGGGGGCTCCTGGAATGAGCAGTTCTTC. Translated: CASSPAGGGGSWNEQFF.

This clonotype was seen more than once but under ten times. The V and J genes are TRBV20-1 and TRBJ2-7; the match to TRBD1 covers 9 bases. After removal of 7 bases from V and 3 bases from J, the junction contained 16 bases not matched to a gene. From germline, CDR1 is DFQATT and CDR2 SNEGSKA (reference sequence). The length of the CDR3 is 16 residues. The CDR3 here is CSVSNSPGQGDYEQYV. In DNA, the CDR3 is TGCAGTGTCTCGAACTCTCCGGGACAGGGAGACTACGAGCAGTACGTC.

This rearrangement joins TRBV4-3 to TRBJ2-7; 8 bases align to TRBD1. J was trimmed by 6 bases and V by 6 bases; bases with no gene match: 10. CDR1 LGHNA and CDR2 YSLEER come from the germline V gene. The CDR3 runs to 14 residues. CDR3 region: CASSPGQGKGEQYF. The CDR3 region has the DNA TGCGCCAGCAGTCCCGGACAGGGCAAGGGCGAGCAGTACTTC.

This clonotype was found a few times. The chain combines TRBV12-3 or TRBV12-4 with TRBJ1-2; 9 bases line up with TRBD1. The CDR3 extends over 15 amino acids. V lost 6 bases, J lost 4 bases, and 9 bases stayed unmatched. The CDR3 reads CASRPGTGLSYGYTF. CDR3 nucleotides: TGTGCCAGCAGGCCCGGGACAGGGCTTTCCTATGGCTACACCTTC.

J is TRBJ2-3 and V is TRBV12-3 or TRBV12-4, with D uncertain. The CDR3 has 13 amino acids. Trimming shortened V by 3 bases and J by 0 bases, and 4 bases separated the two germline ends. CDR3 sequence (DNA): TGTGCCAGCAGTTTTTTTAGCACAGATACGCAGTATTTT. Its translation is CASSFFSTDTQYF.

This clonotype showed up many times. The chain is built from TRBV7-9 and TRBJ2-5, with 7 bases identical to TRBD1. The germline CDR1 and CDR2 sequences are SEHNR and FQNEAQ (reference sequence). The CDR3 is made up of 13 amino acids. J gave up 3 bases and V 5 bases, and 3 bases lay outside the gene matches. Here the CDR3 reads CASSRGTEETQYF. CDR3 DNA: TGTGCCAGCAGCCGAGGGACAGAAGAGACCCAGTACTTC.

This clonotype has a count of ten or more. The V call is TRBV11-2, the J call TRBJ2-3; D remains unclear. V lost 2 bases, J lost 6 bases, and 6 bases lay in between. This CDR3 is built from 12 residues. CDR1 and CDR2 from the germline V gene are SGHAT and FQNNGV. CDR3 in DNA: TGTGCCAGCAGCTTATTCCAGGATACGCAGTATTTT. Protein sequence: CASSLFQDTQYF.

This clonotype was detected a few times. The chain is built from TRBV5-1 and TRBJ2-3; tentatively, D is TRBD2 (6 bases). Germline CDR1 SGHRS, CDR2 YFSETQ. The CDR3 runs 15 residues. V lost 5 bases and J 4 bases, leaving 17 bases between the germline ends. The CDR3 DNA sequence: TGCGCCAGCAGGGGGACTTCGACCCTCGCAGATACGCAGTATTTT. It codes for CASRGTSTLADTQYF.

Ten or more counts support this clonotype. This chain uses TRBV4-1 with TRBJ2-7; tentative D call: TRBD2 (6 bases). V was clipped by 1 base and J by 2 bases, with 15 bases between them. The CDR3 sequence is 16 residues long. Germline loops: CDR1 MGHRA, CDR2 YSYEKL. As DNA, the CDR3 is TGCGCCAGCAGCCAAGCGGCGAGCGGGTTAGCCTACGAGCAGTACTTC. Its protein product is CASSQAASGLAYEQYF.

This clonotype was seen ten or more times. CDR3 protein: CASRQGLNEQYF. DNA for the CDR3: TGCGCCAGCAGGCAGGGGCTCAACGAGCAGTACTTC. The chain recombines TRBV5-1 with TRBJ2-7; D possibly corresponds to TRBD1 (6 bases). The CDR3 is 12 residues long. The germline V gene encodes CDR1 SGHRS and CDR2 YFSETQ. Trimming cost V 5 bases and J 5 bases, with 11 bases left between them. The variable domain in full, completed from reference TRBV5-1 and TRBJ2-7, reads KAGVTQTPRYLIKTRGQQVTLSCSPISGHRSVSWYQQTPGQGLQFLFEYFSETQRNKGNFPGRFSGRQFSNSRSEMNVSTLELGDSALYLCASRQGLNEQYFGPGTRLTVT.

This clonotype was observed at least ten times. J is TRBJ2-6 and V is TRBV6-4; D gene unclear. This CDR3 comprises 14 residues. Germline V CDR1 and CDR2: MRHNA, SNTAGT. The V end was cut by 2 bases, the J end by 1 base, with 3 bases between. CDR3 coding DNA: TGTGCCAGCAGTGACGGATCTGGGGCCAACGTCCTGACTTTC. Its protein product is CASSDGSGANVLTF.

This clonotype was detected a few times. V usage is TRBV4-3 and J usage is TRBJ2-1; TRBD2 is a possible D gene (6 bases). The ends were cut back, 4 bases at V and 6 bases at J, with 13 bases in the middle. This CDR3 region has 14 residues. Germline V gene data show CDR1 as LGHNA and CDR2 as YSLEER. The CDR3 is CASSRLGGGNEQFF. As DNA, the CDR3 is TGCGCCAGCAGCCGGTTGGGAGGAGGCAATGAGCAGTTCTTC.

This clonotype was recorded a few times. The chain couples TRBV5-4 to TRBJ2-1, with 10 bases fitting TRBD1. J was trimmed by 7 bases and V by 0 bases; bases with no gene match: 7. Germline-derived CDR1 and CDR2 are SGHNT and YYREEE (reference sequence). The CDR3 runs 16 residues. CDR3 in amino acids: CASSLGGQGVPNEQFF. In nucleotides, the CDR3 is TGTGCCAGCAGCTTGGGCGGACAGGGGGTGCCGAATGAGCAGTTCTTC.

The chain uses TRBV7-9 and TRBJ2-3; D call uncertain. Germline CDR1 and CDR2: SEHNR and FQNEAQ (reference sequence). The CDR3 contains 13 residues. Deletions cut 5 bases from V and 4 bases from J, with 10 bases between. The CDR3 sequence: CASSLLSPDTQYF. CDR3 DNA sequence: TGTGCCAGCAGCCTCTTGTCCCCAGATACGCAGTATTTT.

The chain combines TRBV7-6 with TRBJ2-3; D may be TRBD2 (6 bases). V was pared by 3 bases and J by 1 base, with 14 bases between. The CDR3 is made up of 16 amino acids. Germline assignment: CDR1 SGHVS and CDR2 FNYEAQ. The CDR3 region is CASSFFGGMGTDTQYF. Here the CDR3 DNA reads TGTGCCAGCAGCTTCTTCGGGGGTATGGGCACAGATACGCAGTATTTT. Full variable domain (missing parts from reference TRBV7-6 and TRBJ2-3): GAGVSQSPRYKVTKRGQDVALRCDPISGHVSLYWYRQALGQGPEFLTYFNYEAQQDKSGLPNDRFSAERPEGSISTLTIQRTEQRDSAMYRCASSFFGGMGTDTQYFGPGTRLTVL.

The rearrangement joins TRBV10-2 to TRBJ1-1; perhaps TRBD1 as D (5 bases). The V gene's germline CDR1 is WSHSY and CDR2 SAAADI. Trimming left V 2 bases short and J 6 bases short, with 7 bases between. The CDR3 is made up of 12 amino acids. CDR3 sequence reads: CASSEGGAEAFF. The CDR3 region has the DNA TGCGCCAGCAGTGAGGGGGGGGCTGAAGCTTTCTTT.

The chain carries TRBV4-3 and TRBJ1-5; tentatively, D is TRBD1 (6 bases). Trimming removed 1 base from V and 3 bases from J, with 10 bases in between. CDR1 and CDR2 from the germline V gene are LGHNA and YSLEER. This CDR3 is built from 15 residues. The DNA for the CDR3 is TGCGCCAGCAGCCAAGTGCGGACAGCCAATCAGCCCCAGCATTTT. Translating it yields CASSQVRTANQPQHF.

This chain connects TRBV5-1 to TRBJ2-2; TRBD1 aligns across 12 bases. Trimming cost V 3 bases and J 1 base; bases outside gene matches: 7. This CDR3 is built from 18 residues. Looked up from germline, CDR1 is SGHRS and CDR2 is YFSETQ. CDR3 nucleotide sequence: TGCGCCAGCAGCTCCGCCGGGACAGGGGGCGGGAACACCGGGGAGCTGTTTTTT. Translating it yields CASSSAGTGGGNTGELFF. The complete variable domain, with remaining parts taken from reference TRBV5-1 and TRBJ2-2, reads KAGVTQTPRYLIKTRGQQVTLSCSPISGHRSVSWYQQTPGQGLQFLFEYFSETQRNKGNFPGRFSGRQFSNSRSEMNVSTLELGDSALYLCASSSAGTGGGNTGELFFGEGSRLTVL.

CDR3 DNA: TGTGCCAGCCGCGGGGACTACAATGAGCAGTTCTTC. It codes for CASRGDYNEQFF. The chain carries TRBV11-1 and TRBJ2-1, with TRBD2 as a possible D gene (6 bases). The V gene's germline CDR1 is SGHAT and CDR2 FQDESV (reference sequence). V lost 8 bases, J lost 3 bases, and 8 bases lay in between. The CDR3 loop spans 12 amino acids.

V gene TRBV6-1 combines with J gene TRBJ2-2, with a possible D match to TRBD2 (5 bases). Germline CDR1 is MNHNS and CDR2 is SASEGT. V lost 6 bases and J 0 bases, leaving 14 bases between the germline ends. The CDR3 totals 16 residues. The chain's CDR3 is CASRARDSSNTGELFF. The CDR3 DNA reads as TGTGCCAGCAGAGCACGGGATAGTTCGAACACCGGGGAGCTGTTTTTT.

This clonotype came up a few times. The chain recombines TRBV7-9 with TRBJ1-2; D perhaps matches TRBD1 (6 bases). Germline CDR1 SEHNR, CDR2 FQNEAQ (reference sequence). Trimming stripped 5 bases from V and 0 bases from J, with 16 bases between. CDR3 length equals 16 residues. This CDR3 reads CASSQPRQVANYGYTF. The CDR3 DNA reads TGTGCCAGCAGCCAACCGAGACAGGTCGCTAACTATGGCTACACCTTC.

This sequence joins TRBV12-3 or TRBV12-4 and TRBJ1-2; D is perhaps TRBD1 (5 bases). The germline V and J ends were trimmed by 8 bases and 4 bases, with 14 bases remaining between them. This CDR3 spans 13 amino acids. Here the CDR3 DNA reads TGTGCCAGCGAAGGGGAACGGGCCTATGGCTACACCTTC. Amino acid sequence: CASEGERAYGYTF.

The genes are TRBV6-2 or TRBV6-3 and TRBJ1-5; 7 nucleotides match TRBD1. Trimming removed 8 bases from V and 3 bases from J; junction bases left unmatched: 10. Germline CDR1 is MNHEY and CDR2 is SVGEGT. This CDR3 contains 15 residues. CDR3 sequence: CASRTDRAYNQPQHF. The CDR3 bases are TGTGCCAGCCGTACCGACAGGGCCTACAATCAGCCCCAGCATTTT.

This clonotype was counted only a few times. The genes are TRBV4-1 and TRBJ1-1; D not certain. The CDR3 runs to 12 residues. CDR1 is MGHRA and CDR2 is YSYEKL in the germline V gene. V gave up 6 bases and J gave up 5 bases, with 10 bases separating them. The CDR3 coding sequence is TGCGCCAGCAGATCAGGCGGGACTGAAGCTTTCTTT. It encodes CASRSGGTEAFF.

V usage is TRBV29-1 and J usage is TRBJ2-1, with TRBD1 matching 9 bases. Germline values: CDR1 SQVTM, CDR2 ANQGSEA. CDR3 length: 14 residues. The V and J ends lost 6 bases and 4 bases, in that order; junction bases with no gene match: 7. The CDR3 loop reads CSVVGTGSYNEQFF. The CDR3 nucleotides read TGCAGCGTGGTAGGGACAGGGTCATACAATGAGCAGTTCTTC.

This clonotype was recorded a few times. The CDR3 DNA is TGTGCCAGCAGTTACCGGGAGACGTCCTACGAGCAGTACGTC. It yields the protein CASSYRETSYEQYV. The rearrangement links TRBV6-2 or TRBV6-3 to TRBJ2-7, with D perhaps TRBD2 (6 bases). This CDR3 contains 14 residues. V was pared by 2 bases and J by 1 base, with 9 bases between. The germline CDR1 and CDR2 sequences are MNHEY and SVGEGT.

This chain connects TRBV20-1 to TRBJ2-5, with D possibly matching TRBD1 (6 bases). This CDR3 contains 15 residues. From germline, CDR1 is DFQATT and CDR2 SNEGSKA (reference sequence). V was pared by 6 bases and J by 0 bases, with 17 bases between. Here the CDR3 reads CSAQPRDTHQETQYF. In DNA form, the CDR3 reads TGCAGTGCGCAGCCACGGGACACCCACCAAGAGACCCAGTACTTC.

The chain employs TRBV21-1 and TRBJ1-1; the table gives TRBD1 as D, unverified against the DNA. TRBV21-1 is labeled a pseudogene. CDR3 length: 18 residues. DNA for the CDR3: TGTGCCAGCAGCAAAGATGGTCGGACAGGGCGTCTCGGCACTGAAGCTTTCTTT. Protein sequence: CASSKDGRTGRLGTEAFF.

This clonotype was picked up a small number of times. This may stem from a read error, because a much larger clone lies one nucleotide away. The chain carries TRBV11-2 and TRBJ2-1; D not resolved. The CDR3 length is 12 residues. Trimming removed 2 bases from V and 5 bases from J, with 4 bases in between. Germline CDR1 and CDR2: SGHAT and FQNNGV. The CDR3 spells CASSLIDNEQFF. In DNA form, the CDR3 reads TGTGCCAGCAGCTTAATCGACAATGAGCAGTTCTTC. The whole variable domain, filled in from reference TRBV11-2 and TRBJ2-1, reads EAGVAQSPRYKIIEKRQSVAFWCNPISGHATLYWYQQILGQGPKLLIQFQNNGVVDDSQLPKDRFSAERLKGVDSTLKIQPAKLEDSAVYLCASSLIDNEQFFGPGTRLTVL.

V gene TRBV12-3 or TRBV12-4 combines with J gene TRBJ2-1; D might be TRBD2 (7 bases). The ends were cut back, 7 bases at V and 8 bases at J, with 18 bases in the middle. This CDR3 has 14 amino acids. The CDR3 protein is CASMGGPPIDEQFF. The CDR3 coding sequence is TGTGCCAGCATGGGGGGGCCGCCAATTGATGAGCAGTTCTTC.